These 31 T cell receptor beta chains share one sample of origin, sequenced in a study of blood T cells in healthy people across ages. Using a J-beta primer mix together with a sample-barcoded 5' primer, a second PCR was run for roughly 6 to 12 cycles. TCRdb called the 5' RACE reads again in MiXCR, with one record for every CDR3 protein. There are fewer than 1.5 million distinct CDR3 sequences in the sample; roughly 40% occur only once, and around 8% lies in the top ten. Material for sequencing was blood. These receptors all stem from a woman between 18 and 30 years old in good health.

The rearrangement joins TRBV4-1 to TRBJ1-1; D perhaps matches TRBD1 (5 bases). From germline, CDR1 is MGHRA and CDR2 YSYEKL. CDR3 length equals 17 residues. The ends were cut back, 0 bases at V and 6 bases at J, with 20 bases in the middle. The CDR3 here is CASSQDPGKTKRAEAFF. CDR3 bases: TGCGCCAGCAGCCAAGACCCAGGGAAGACGAAACGAGCTGAAGCTTTCTTT.

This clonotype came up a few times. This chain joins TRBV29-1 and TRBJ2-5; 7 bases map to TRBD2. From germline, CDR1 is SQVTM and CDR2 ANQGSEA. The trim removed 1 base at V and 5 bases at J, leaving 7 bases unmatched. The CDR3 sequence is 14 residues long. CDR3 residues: CSVEGGLVGETQYF. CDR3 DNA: TGCAGCGTTGAAGGAGGACTAGTCGGTGAGACCCAGTACTTC. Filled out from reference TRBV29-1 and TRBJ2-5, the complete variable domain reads SAVISQKPSRDICQRGTSLTIQCQVDSQVTMMFWYRQQPGQSLTLIATANQGSEATYESGFVIDKFPISRPNLTFSTLTVSNMSPEDSSIYLCSVEGGLVGETQYFGPGTRLLVL.

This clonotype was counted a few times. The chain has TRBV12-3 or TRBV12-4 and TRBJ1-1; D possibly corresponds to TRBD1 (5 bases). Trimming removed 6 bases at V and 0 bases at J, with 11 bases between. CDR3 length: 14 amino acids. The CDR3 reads CASRGPTVNTEAFF. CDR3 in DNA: TGTGCCAGCAGGGGACCGACAGTGAACACTGAAGCTTTCTTT.

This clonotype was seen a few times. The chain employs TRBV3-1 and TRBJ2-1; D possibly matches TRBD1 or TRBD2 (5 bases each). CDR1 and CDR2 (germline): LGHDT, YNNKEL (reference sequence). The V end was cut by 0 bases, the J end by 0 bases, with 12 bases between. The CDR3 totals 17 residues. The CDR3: CASSQEGRGGSYNEQFF. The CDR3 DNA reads TGTGCCAGCAGCCAAGAGGGCCGTGGGGGCTCCTACAATGAGCAGTTCTTC.

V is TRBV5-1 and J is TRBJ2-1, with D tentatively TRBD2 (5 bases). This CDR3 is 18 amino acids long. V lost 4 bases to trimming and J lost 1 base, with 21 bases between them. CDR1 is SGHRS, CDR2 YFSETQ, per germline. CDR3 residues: CASSLKSLVQNSYNEQFF. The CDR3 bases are TGCGCCAGCAGCCTGAAGTCACTAGTCCAGAATTCCTACAATGAGCAGTTCTTC.

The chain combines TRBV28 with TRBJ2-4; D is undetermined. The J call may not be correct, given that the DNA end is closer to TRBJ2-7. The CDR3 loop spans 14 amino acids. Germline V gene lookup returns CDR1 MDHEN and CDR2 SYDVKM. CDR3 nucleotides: TGTGCCAGCAAAGTTGCAGAAACCACCTACGAGCAGTACTTC. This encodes CASKVAETTYEQYF.

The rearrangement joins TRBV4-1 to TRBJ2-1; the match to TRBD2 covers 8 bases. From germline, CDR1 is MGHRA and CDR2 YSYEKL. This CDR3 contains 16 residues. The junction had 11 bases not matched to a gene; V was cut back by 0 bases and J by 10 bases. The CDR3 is CASSQDPGTSVYEQFF. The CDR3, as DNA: TGCGCCAGCAGCCAAGATCCCGGGACTAGTGTCTACGAGCAGTTCTTC.

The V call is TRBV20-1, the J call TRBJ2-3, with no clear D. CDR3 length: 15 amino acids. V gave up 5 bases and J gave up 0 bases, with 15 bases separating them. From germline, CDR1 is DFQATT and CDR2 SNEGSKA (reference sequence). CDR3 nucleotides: TGCAGTGCTCCTTCGAGGTCAACTAGCACAGATACGCAGTATTTT. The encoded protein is CSAPSRSTSTDTQYF.

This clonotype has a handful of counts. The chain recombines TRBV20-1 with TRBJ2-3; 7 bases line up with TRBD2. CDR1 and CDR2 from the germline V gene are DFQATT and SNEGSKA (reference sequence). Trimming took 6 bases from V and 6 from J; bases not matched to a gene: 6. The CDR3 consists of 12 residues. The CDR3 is CSAALGGDTQYF. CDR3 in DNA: TGCAGTGCCGCATTGGGGGGGGATACGCAGTATTTT.

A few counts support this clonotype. The CDR3 nucleotides are TGCGCCAGCAGCCATGAGGCGGGAGTGCCAGATACGCAGTATTTT. This sequence encodes CASSHEAGVPDTQYF. V and J are TRBV4-1 and TRBJ2-3, with TRBD2 identical over 7 bases. The CDR3 spans 15 residues. In germline, CDR1 is MGHRA, CDR2 YSYEKL. V lost 3 bases to trimming and J lost 4 bases; unmatched junction nucleotides: 7.

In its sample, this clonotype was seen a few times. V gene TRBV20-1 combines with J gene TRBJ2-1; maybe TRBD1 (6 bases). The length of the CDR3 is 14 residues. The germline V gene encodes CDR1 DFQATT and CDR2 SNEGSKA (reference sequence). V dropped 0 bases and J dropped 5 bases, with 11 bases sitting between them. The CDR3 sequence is CSARDRDTHNEQFF. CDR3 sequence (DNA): TGCAGTGCTAGAGATAGGGACACCCACAATGAGCAGTTCTTC.

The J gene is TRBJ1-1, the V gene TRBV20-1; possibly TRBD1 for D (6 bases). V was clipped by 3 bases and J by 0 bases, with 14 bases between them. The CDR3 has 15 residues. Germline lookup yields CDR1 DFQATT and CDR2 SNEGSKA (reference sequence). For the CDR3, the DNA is TGCAGTGCTAGTGCACCAGGGGCTCTGAACACTGAAGCTTTCTTT. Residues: CSASAPGALNTEAFF.

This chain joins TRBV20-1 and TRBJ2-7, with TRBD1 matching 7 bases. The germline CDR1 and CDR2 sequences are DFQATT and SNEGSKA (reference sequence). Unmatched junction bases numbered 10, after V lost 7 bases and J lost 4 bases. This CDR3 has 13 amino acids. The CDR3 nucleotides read TGCAGTGACCCGGGACAGACCTTTTACGAGCAGTACTTC. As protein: CSDPGQTFYEQYF.

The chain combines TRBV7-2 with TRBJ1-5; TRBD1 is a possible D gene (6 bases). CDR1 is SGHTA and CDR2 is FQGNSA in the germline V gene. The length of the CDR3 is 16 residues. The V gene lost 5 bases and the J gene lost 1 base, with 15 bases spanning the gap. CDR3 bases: TGTGCCAGCAGCCCGACACAGGGTCTGAGCAATCAGCCCCAGCATTTT. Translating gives CASSPTQGLSNQPQHF.

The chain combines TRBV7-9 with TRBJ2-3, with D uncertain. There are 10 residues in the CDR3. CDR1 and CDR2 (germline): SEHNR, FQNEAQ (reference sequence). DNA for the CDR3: TGTGCAATACAAGAGGATACGCAGTATTTT. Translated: CAIQEDTQYF.

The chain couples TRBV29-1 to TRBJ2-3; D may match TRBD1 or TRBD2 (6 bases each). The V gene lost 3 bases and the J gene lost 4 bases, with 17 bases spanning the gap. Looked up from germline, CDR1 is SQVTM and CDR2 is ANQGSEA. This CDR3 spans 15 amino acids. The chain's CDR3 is CSVEEPGAWADTQYF. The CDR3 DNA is TGCAGCGTTGAGGAACCGGGGGCGTGGGCAGATACGCAGTATTTT.

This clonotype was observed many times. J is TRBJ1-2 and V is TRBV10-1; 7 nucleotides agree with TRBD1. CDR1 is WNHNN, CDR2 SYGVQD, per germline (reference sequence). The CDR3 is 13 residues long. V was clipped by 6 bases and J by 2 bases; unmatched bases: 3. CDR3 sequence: CASSEGQNYGYTF. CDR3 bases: TGCGCCAGCAGCGAGGGACAGAACTATGGCTACACCTTC.

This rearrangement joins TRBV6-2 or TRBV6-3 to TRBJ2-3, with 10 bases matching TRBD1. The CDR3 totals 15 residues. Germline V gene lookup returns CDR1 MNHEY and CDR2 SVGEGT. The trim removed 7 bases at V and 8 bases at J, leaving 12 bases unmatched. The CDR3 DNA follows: TGTGCCAGCACCGCGACAGGGGGCTCAACTATTACGCAGTATTTT. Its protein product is CASTATGGSTITQYF.

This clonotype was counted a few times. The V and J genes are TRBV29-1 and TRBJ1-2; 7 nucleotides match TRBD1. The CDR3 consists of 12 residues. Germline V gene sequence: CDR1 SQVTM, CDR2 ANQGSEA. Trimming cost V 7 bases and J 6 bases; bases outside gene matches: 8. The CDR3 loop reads CSGVTGQDGYTF. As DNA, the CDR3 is TGCAGCGGAGTGACAGGGCAGGATGGCTACACCTTC. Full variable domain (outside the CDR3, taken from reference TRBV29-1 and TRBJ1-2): SAVISQKPSRDICQRGTSLTIQCQVDSQVTMMFWYRQQPGQSLTLIATANQGSEATYESGFVIDKFPISRPNLTFSTLTVSNMSPEDSSIYLCSGVTGQDGYTFGSGTRLTVV.

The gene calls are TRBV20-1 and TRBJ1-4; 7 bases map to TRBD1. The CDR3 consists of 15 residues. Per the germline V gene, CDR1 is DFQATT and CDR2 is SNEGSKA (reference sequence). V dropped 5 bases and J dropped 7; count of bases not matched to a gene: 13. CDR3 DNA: TGCAGTGCTCAAAGGGGGACAGCGGTGGGTGAAAAACTGTTTTTT. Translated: CSAQRGTAVGEKLFF.

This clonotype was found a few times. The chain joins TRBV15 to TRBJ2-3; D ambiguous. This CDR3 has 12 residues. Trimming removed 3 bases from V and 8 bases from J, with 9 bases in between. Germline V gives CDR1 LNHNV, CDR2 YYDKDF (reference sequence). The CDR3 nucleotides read TGTGCCACCAGCAGCCTCTTTGCTACGCAGTATTTT. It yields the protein CATSSLFATQYF.

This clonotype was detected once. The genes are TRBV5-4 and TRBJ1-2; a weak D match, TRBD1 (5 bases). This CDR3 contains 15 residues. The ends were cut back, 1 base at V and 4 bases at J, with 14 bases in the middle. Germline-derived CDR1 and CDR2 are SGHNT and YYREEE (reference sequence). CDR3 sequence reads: CASSLMWDLVYGYTF. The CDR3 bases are TGTGCCAGCAGCTTGATGTGGGACCTGGTCTATGGCTACACCTTC.

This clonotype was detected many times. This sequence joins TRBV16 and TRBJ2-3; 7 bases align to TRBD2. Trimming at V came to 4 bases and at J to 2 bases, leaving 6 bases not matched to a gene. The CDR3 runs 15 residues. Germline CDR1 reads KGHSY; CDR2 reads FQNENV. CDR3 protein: CASSPSGTNTDTQYF. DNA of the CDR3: TGTGCCAGCAGCCCCTCCGGGACTAACACAGATACGCAGTATTTT. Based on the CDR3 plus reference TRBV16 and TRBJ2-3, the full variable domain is GEEVAQTPKHLVRGEGQKAKLYCAPIKGHSYVFWYQQVLKNEFKFLISFQNENVFDETGMPKERFSAKCLPNSPCSLEIQATKLEDSAVYFCASSPSGTNTDTQYFGPGTRLTVL.

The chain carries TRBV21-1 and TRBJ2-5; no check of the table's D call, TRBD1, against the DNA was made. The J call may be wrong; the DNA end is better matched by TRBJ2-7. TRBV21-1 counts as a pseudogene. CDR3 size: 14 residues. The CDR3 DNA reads TGTGCCAGCAGCAAATACGGACACATCTGCGAGCAGTACTTC. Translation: CASSKYGHICEQYF.

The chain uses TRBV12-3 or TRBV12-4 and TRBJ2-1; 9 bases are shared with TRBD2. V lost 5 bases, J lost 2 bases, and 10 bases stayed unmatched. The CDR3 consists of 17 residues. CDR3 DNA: TGTGCCAGCAGTCTAACCGGGACTAGCAGCACCTACAATGAGCAGTTCTTC. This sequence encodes CASSLTGTSSTYNEQFF.

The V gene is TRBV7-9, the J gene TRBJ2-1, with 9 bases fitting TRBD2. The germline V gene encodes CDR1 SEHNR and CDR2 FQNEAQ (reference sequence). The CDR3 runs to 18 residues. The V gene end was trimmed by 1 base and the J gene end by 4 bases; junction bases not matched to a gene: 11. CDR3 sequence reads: CASSLVASGKSTYNEQFF. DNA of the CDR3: TGTGCCAGCAGCTTAGTGGCTAGCGGGAAGAGTACGTACAATGAGCAGTTCTTC.

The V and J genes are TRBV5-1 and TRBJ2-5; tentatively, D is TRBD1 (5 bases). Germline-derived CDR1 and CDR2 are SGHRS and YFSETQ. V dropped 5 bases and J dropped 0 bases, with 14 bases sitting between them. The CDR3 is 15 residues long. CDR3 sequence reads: CASSLWGGNQETQYF. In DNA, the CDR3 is TGCGCCAGCAGTCTTTGGGGCGGTAACCAAGAGACCCAGTACTTC.

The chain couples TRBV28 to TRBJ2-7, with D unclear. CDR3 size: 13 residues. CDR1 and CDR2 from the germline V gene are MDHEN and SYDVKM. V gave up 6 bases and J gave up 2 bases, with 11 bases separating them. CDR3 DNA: TGTGCCAGCAGAGAACTGGACGCCTACGAGCAGTACTTC. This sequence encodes CASRELDAYEQYF.

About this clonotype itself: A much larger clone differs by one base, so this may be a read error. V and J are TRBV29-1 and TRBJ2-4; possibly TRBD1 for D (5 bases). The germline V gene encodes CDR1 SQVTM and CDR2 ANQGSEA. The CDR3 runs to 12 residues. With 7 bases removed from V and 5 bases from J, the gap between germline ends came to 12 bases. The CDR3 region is CSADGHQNIQYF. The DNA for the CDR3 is TGCAGCGCTGATGGACACCAAAACATTCAGTACTTC.

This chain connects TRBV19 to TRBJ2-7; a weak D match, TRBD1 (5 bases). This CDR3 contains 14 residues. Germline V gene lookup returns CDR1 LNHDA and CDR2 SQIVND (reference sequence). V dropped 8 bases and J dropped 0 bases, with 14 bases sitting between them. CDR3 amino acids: CASAVGLSSYEQYF. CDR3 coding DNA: TGTGCCAGTGCGGTGGGGCTCAGCTCCTACGAGCAGTACTTC. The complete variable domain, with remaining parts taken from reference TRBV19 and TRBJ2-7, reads DGGITQSPKYLFRKEGQNVTLSCEQNLNHDAMYWYRQDPGQGLRLIYYSQIVNDFQKGDIAEGYSVSREKKESFPLTVTSAQKNPTAFYLCASAVGLSSYEQYFGPGTRLTVT.

CDR3 bases: TGTGCCAGCAGAGCTAGCGCCTCCTACAATGAGCAGTACTTC. It yields the protein CASRASASYNEQYF. The chain has TRBV3-1 and TRBJ2-7; D is perhaps TRBD2 (6 bases). The CDR3 loop spans 14 amino acids. Germline V gene lookup returns CDR1 LGHDT and CDR2 YNNKEL (reference sequence). The ends were cut back, 6 bases at V and 7 bases at J, with 19 bases in the middle.